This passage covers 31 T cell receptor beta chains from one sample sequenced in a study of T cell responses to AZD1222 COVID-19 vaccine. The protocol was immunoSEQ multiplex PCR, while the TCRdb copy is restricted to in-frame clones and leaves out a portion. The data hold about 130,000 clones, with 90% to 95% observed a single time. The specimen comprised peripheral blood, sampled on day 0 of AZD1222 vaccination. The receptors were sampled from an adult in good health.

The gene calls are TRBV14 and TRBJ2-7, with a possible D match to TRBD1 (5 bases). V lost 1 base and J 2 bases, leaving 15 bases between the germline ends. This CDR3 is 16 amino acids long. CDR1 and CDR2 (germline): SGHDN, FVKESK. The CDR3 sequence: CASSQGGSWGTYEQYF. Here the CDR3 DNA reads TGTGCCAGCAGCCAAGGTGGGTCGTGGGGCACCTACGAGCAGTACTTC.

The CDR3 sequence is CSVEGQGGGNVNYGYTF. The CDR3 region has the DNA TGCAGCGTTGAGGGACAAGGTGGAGGGAATGTTAACTATGGCTACACCTTC. The rearrangement uses TRBV29-1 and TRBJ1-2; tentative D call: TRBD1 (6 bases). Trimming removed 3 bases at V and 1 base at J, with 21 bases between. In germline, CDR1 is SQVTM, CDR2 ANQGSEA. The CDR3 contains 17 residues.

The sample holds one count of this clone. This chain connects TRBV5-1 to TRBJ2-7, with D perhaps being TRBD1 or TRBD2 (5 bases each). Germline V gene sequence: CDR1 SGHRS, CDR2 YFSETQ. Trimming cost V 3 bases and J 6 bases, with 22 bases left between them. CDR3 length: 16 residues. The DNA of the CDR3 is TGCGCCAGCAGCTCTACCTCGGGACCCCAACTGTCCGAGCAGTACTTC. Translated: CASSSTSGPQLSEQYF.

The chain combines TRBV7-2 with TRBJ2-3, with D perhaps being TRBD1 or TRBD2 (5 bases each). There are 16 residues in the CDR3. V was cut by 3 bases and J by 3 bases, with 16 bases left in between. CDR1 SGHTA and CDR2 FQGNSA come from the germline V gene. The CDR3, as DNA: TGTGCCAGCAGCTTTTTGGGGGACCCACCTACAGATACGCAGTATTTT. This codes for CASSFLGDPPTDTQYF.

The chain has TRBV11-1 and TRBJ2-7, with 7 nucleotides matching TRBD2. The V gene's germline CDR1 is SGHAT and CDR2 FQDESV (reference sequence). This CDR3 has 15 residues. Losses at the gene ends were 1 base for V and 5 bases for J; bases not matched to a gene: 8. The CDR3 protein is CASSLGGRGGNEQYF. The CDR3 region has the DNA TGTGCCAGCAGCTTAGGGGGTCGCGGGGGTAACGAGCAGTACTTC. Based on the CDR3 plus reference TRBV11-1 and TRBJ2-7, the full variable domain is EAEVAQSPRYKITEKSQAVAFWCDPISGHATLYWYRQILGQGPELLVQFQDESVVDDSQLPKDRFSAERLKGVDSTLKIQPAELGDSAMYLCASSLGGRGGNEQYFGPGTRLTVT.

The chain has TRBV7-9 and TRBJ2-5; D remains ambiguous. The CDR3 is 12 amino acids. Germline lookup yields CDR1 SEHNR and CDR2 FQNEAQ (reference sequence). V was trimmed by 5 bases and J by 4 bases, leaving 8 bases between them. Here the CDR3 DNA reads TGTGCCAGCAGCCCCCTCAGAGAGACCCAGTACTTC. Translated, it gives CASSPLRETQYF.

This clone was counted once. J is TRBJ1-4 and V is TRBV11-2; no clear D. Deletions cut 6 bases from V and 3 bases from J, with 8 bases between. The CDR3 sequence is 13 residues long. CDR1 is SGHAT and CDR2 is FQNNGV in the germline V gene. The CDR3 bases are TGTGCCAGCAGAACCGGGCCTAATGAAAAACTGTTTTTT. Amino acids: CASRTGPNEKLFF. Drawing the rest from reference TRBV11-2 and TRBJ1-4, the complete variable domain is EAGVAQSPRYKIIEKRQSVAFWCNPISGHATLYWYQQILGQGPKLLIQFQNNGVVDDSQLPKDRFSAERLKGVDSTLKIQPAKLEDSAVYLCASRTGPNEKLFFGSGTQLSVL.

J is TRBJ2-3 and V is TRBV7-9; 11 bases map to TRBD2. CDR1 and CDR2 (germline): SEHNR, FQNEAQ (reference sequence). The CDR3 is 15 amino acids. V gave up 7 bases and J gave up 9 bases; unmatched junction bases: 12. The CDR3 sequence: CASTASGGFMDTQYF. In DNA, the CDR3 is TGTGCCAGCACGGCTAGCGGGGGGTTCATGGACACGCAGTATTTT.

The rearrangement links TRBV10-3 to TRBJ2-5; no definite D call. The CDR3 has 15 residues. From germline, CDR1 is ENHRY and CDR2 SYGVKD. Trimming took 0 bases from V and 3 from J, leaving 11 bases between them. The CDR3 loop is CAISESSQTKETQYF. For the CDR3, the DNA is TGTGCCATCAGTGAGTCGAGTCAGACAAAAGAGACCCAGTACTTC.

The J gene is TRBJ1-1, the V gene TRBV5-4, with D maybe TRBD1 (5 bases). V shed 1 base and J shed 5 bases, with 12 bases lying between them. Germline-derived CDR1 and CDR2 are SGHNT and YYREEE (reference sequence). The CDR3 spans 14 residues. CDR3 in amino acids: CASSLSAEGTEAFF. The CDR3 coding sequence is TGTGCCAGCAGCTTGTCGGCCGAGGGGACTGAAGCTTTCTTT.

The CDR3 sequence: CASSPSVAGLHEKLFF. CDR3 coding DNA: TGTGCCAGCAGCCCCTCGGTGGCGGGGTTACATGAAAAACTGTTTTTT. The chain employs TRBV7-8 and TRBJ1-4; D gene unclear. This CDR3 has 16 residues. CDR1 and CDR2 (germline): SGHVS, FQNEAQ. V gave up 5 bases and J gave up 6 bases, with 19 bases separating them.

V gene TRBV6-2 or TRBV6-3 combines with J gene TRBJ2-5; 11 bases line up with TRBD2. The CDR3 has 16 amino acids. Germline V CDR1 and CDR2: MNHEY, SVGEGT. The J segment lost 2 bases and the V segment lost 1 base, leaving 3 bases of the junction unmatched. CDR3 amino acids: CASSYWGLAAQETQYF. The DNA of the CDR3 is TGTGCCAGCAGTTACTGGGGACTAGCGGCACAAGAGACCCAGTACTTC.

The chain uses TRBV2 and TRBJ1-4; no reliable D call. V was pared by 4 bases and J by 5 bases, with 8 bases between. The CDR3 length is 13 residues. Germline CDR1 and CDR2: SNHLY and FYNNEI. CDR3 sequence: CASSAQPNEKLFF. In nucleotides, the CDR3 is TGTGCCAGCAGTGCTCAGCCCAATGAAAAACTGTTTTTT.

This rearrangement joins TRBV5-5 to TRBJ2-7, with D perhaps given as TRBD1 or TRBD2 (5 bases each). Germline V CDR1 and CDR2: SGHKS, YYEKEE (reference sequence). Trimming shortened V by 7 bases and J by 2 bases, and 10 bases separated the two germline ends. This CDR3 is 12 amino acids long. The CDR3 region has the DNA TGTGCCAGCGGGACGGTGACCTACGAGCAGTACTTC. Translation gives CASGTVTYEQYF.

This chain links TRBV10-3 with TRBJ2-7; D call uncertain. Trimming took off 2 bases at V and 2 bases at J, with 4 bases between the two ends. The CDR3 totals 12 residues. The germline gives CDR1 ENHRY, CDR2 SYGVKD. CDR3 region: CAISEGAYEQYF. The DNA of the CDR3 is TGTGCCATCAGTGAGGGGGCCTACGAGCAGTACTTC.

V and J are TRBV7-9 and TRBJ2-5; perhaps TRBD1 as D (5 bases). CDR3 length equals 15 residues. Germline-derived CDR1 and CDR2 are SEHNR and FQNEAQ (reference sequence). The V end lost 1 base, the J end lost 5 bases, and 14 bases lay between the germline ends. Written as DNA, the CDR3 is TGTGCCAGCAGCTTAGTTCCAGGGTACTCCGAGACCCAGTACTTC. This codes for CASSLVPGYSETQYF.

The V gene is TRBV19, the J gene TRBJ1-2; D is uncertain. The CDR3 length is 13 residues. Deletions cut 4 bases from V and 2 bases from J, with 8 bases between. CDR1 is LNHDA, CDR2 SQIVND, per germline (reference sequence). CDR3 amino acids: CASSRAGNYGYTF. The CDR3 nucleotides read TGTGCCAGTAGTAGGGCGGGGAACTATGGCTACACCTTC.

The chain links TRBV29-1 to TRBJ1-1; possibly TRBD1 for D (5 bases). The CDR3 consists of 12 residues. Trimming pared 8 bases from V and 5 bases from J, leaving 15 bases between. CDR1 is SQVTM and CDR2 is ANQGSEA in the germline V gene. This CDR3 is CSSSETETEAFF. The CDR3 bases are TGCAGCTCCTCCGAGACAGAGACTGAAGCTTTCTTT.

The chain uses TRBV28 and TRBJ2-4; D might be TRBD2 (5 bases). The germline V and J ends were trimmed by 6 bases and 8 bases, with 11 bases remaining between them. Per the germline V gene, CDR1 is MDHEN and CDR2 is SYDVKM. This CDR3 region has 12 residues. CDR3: CASSRGYDIQYF. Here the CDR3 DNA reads TGTGCCAGCAGCCGAGGGTACGACATTCAGTACTTC.

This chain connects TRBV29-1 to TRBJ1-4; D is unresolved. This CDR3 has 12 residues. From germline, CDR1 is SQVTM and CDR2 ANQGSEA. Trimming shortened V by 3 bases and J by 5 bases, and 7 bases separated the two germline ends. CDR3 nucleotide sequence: TGCAGCGTTGAGGAGATGAATGAAAAACTGTTTTTT. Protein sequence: CSVEEMNEKLFF.

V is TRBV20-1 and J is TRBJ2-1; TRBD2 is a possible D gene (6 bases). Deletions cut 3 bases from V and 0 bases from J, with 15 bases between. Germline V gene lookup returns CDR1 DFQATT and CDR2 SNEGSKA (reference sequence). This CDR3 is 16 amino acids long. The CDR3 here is CSASWQTTSSYNEQFF. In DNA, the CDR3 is TGCAGTGCTAGTTGGCAGACGACTAGCTCCTACAATGAGCAGTTCTTC.

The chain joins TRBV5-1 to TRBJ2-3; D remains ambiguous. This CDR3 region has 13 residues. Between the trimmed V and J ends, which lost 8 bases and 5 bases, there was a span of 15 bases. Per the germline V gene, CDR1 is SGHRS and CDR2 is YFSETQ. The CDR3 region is CASALHRGDTQYF. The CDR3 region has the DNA TGCGCCAGTGCCCTGCACCGAGGAGATACGCAGTATTTT.

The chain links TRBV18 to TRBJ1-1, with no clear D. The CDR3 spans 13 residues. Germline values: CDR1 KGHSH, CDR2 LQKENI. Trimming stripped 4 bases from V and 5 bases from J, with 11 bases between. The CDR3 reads CASSLSGGTEAFF. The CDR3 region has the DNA TGTGCCAGCTCACTATCGGGAGGGACTGAAGCTTTCTTT.

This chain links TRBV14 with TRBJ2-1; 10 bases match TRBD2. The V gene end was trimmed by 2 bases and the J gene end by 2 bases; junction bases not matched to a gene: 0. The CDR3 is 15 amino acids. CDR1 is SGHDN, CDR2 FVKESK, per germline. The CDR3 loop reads CASSQLAGAYNEQFF. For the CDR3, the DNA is TGTGCCAGCAGCCAACTAGCGGGGGCCTACAATGAGCAGTTCTTC.

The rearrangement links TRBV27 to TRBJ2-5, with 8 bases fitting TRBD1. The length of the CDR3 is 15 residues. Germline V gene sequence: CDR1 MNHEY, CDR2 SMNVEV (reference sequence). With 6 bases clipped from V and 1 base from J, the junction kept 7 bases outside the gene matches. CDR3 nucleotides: TGTGCCAGCAGCCCGACAGGGGTAAGCCAAGAGACCCAGTACTTC. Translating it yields CASSPTGVSQETQYF.

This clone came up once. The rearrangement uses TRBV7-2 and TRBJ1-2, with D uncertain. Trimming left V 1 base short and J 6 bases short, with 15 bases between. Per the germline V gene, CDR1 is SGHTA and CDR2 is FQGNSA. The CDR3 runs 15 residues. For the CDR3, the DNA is TGTGCCAGCAGCTTAGGTTCCCTGGCCCCTGATGGCTACACCTTC. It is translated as CASSLGSLAPDGYTF.

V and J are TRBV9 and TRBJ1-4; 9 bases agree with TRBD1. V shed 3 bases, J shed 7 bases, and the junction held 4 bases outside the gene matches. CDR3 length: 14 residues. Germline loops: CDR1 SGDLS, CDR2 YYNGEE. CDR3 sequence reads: CASSGGQGIEKLFF. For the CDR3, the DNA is TGTGCCAGCAGCGGGGGACAGGGAATTGAAAAACTGTTTTTT.

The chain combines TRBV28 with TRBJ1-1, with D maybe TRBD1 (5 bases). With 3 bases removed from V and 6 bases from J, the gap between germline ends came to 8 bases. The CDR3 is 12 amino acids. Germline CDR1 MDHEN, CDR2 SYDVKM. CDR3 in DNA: TGTGCCAGCAGTTTGGTAGGGGCTGAAGCTTTCTTT. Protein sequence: CASSLVGAEAFF.

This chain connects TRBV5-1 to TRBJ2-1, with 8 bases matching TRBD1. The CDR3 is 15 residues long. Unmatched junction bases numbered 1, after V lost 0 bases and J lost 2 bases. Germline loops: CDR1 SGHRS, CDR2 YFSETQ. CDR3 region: CASSLVDRAYNEQFF. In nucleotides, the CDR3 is TGCGCCAGCAGCTTGGTGGACAGGGCCTACAATGAGCAGTTCTTC.

This CDR3 is CASKLRGPSTGELFF. CDR3 nucleotides: TGTGCCAGCAAACTTAGAGGACCCTCCACCGGGGAGCTGTTTTTT. The V call is TRBV2, the J call TRBJ2-2, with no clear D. Trimming left V 7 bases short and J 4 bases short, with 16 bases between. Germline V CDR1 and CDR2: SNHLY, FYNNEI. The CDR3 has 15 amino acids.

The CDR3 reads CATSDWDRGQIYEQYF. CDR3 coding DNA: TGTGCCACCAGTGATTGGGACAGGGGCCAAATTTACGAGCAGTACTTC. This sequence joins TRBV24-1 and TRBJ2-7, with 10 bases that match TRBD1. J was trimmed by 4 bases and V by 2 bases; bases with no gene match: 7. This CDR3 is built from 16 residues. Germline V lookup: CDR1 KGHDR, CDR2 SFDVKD.